Here is one TCR beta chain with its context. It lacks a known antigen. No clone much larger than this one lies a single base away; base qualities are absent. The time point label, as the study defines it: before neoadjuvant nivolumab. None of the patients had received prior systemic or radiation treatment, and all were newly diagnosed with stage II-IVA oral cavity squamous cell carcinoma. The cohort consisted of patients with HPV-negative, locally advanced oral cavity squamous cell carcinoma. Peripheral blood mononuclear cells were analyzed directly, without maintenance or expansion in culture. Samples came from a longitudinal correlative study of a single-arm phase II trial of neoadjuvant nivolumab in oral cavity squamous cell carcinoma. Genomic DNA-based TCRbeta sequencing was performed on subject-matched pre- and post-treatment PBMCs and tumors from three responders and three non-responders. Peripheral blood mononuclear cells were drawn once before nivolumab treatment and a second time after treatment, when surgery took place. The Maxwell RSC DNA from Cells kit was used to extract genomic DNA from PBMCs.

For deep sequencing, each PBMC sample was run in six replicates, with libraries mostly built from about 480 ng of input genomic DNA. The immunoSEQ hsTCRbeta kit was used to prepare TCRbeta libraries, following the manufacturer's instructions. The completed libraries were mixed into a single pool at 3 nM, then sequenced with an Illumina NovaSeq 6000 S4 flow cell. The source study handled its data this way. The immunoSEQ Analyzer handled quality control and preprocessing of the raw data. The analysis was restricted to productive rearrangements, with each unique CDR3 amino acid sequence defining a clonotype. Repertoire clonality was estimated as the Gini-Simpson index, computed with the R package tcR. Student's t test was used to compare Gini indices, while Pearson correlation assessed associations with tumor size change. In its TCRdb copy, this immuneACCESS table keeps in-frame sequences only and misses some clones. Where compared with another copy, unresolved V genes explain less than half of these, and the others have no known cause. V and J calls and clone size follow that table, whereas D and trimming were derived from the DNA. The sample data list 17,000 or so clones, and approximately 70% of these were observed just once. The ten largest clones represent over 2.5% of the sample.

The junction carries 19 bases between V and J, which are trimmed by 4 bases and 5 bases respectively. The germline V gene (reference sequence) yields SGHKS for CDR1 and YYEKEE for CDR2. From its cysteine to its phenylalanine, the CDR3 spans 15 amino acids. Of all the DNA, just the CDR3 is kept, 45 bases in frame from base 1. This entry belongs to a study of neoadjuvant anti-PD-1 for oral cavity cancer (dated by TCRdb to about 2021). General notes on the study: Before undergoing curative-intent surgical resection, most patients got three to four biweekly nivolumab doses at 3 mg/kg. Under RECIST 1.1, a patient counted as a responder if showing complete response, partial response or stable disease, and as a non-responder if showing progression. An approximately 31% response rate was observed in the parent correlative cohort, in which over nine patients were included. Patients without progression received a fourth nivolumab dose around day 43 and underwent definitive surgical resection on days 50-56. The research as a whole found: TCR analyses included only three patients per response group, and the authors called for larger cohorts for validation. Within PBMCs, T cell clonality (Gini index) was significantly higher in non-responders than responders after neoadjuvant nivolumab. Higher pretreatment blood Treg/Th17 ratios correlated with both higher pretreatment blood TCRbeta clonality and lower post-treatment tumor TCRbeta clonality.

The source material was PBMCs, sampled before nivolumab (anti-PD-1) treatment. The origin of this receptor is a person aged 35-79 years with oral cavity squamous cell carcinoma. In this chain, TRBV5-5 is recombined with TRBJ2-7, with the D gene possibly TRBD1 or TRBD2, each one fitting 6 bases. In nucleotide form, the sequence is TGTGCCAGCAGCGGGGCGCGGGGCTGGGGGCACGAGCAGTACTTC. Translated, this is CASSGARGWGHEQYF.